This record concerns one T cell receptor beta chain sequence. Two-round multiplex PCR amplified TCR beta CDR3 from genomic DNA. Specific primers for each TRBV and TRBJ gene were what first-round PCR used. MiXCR, run by TCRdb on the multiplex PCR reads, gives a single entry per CDR3 protein. Here the sample spans 20,000 or so distinct CDR3 sequences, roughly 30% being singletons. This entry belongs to a study of prognosis after radiotherapy for stage I lung cancer. Germline V gives CDR1 MDHEN, CDR2 SYDVKM. V was clipped by 8 bases and J by 4 bases, with 14 bases between them. The CDR3 sequence is 14 residues long.

The chain links TRBV28 to TRBJ2-2, with D tentatively TRBD2 (5 bases). This sequence was found in a donor over 45 with non-small cell lung cancer. This specimen consisted of PBMCs, obtained before or after stereotactic body radiation therapy (not recorded which). Here the CDR3 DNA reads TGTGCCAGCGTTCCGGAGGCGGGCACCGGGGAGCTGTTTTTT. Its translation: CASVPEAGTGELFF.